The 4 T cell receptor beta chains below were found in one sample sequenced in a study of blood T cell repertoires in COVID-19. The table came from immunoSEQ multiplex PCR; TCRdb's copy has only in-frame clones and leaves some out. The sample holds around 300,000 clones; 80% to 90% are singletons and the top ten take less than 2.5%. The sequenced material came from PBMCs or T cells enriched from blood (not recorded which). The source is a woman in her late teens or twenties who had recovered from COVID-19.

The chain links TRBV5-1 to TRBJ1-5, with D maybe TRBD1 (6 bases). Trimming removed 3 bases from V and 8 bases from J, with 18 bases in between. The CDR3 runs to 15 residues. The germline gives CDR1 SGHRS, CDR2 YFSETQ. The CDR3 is CASSSQGGPNEPQHF. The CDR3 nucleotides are TGCGCCAGCAGCTCGCAAGGGGGACCAAATGAGCCCCAGCATTTT.

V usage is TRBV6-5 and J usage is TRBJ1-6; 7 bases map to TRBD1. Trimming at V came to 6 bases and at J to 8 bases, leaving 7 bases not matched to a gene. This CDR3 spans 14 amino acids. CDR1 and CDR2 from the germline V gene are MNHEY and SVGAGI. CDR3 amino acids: CASSQDRLDSPLHF. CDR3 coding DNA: TGTGCCAGCAGCCAGGACAGGTTGGATTCACCCCTCCACTTT.

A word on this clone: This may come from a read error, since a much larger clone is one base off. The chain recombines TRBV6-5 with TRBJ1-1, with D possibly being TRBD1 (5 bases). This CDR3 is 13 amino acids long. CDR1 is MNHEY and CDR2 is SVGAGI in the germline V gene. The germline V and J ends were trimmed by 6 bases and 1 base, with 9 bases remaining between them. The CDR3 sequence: CASRFQGNTEAFF. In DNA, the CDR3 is TGTGCCAGCAGATTTCAGGGGAACACTGAAGCTTTCTTT.

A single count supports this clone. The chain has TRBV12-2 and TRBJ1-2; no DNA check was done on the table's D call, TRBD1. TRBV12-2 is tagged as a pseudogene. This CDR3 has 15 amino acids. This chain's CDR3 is CASRLASQGVSGYTF. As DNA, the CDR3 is TGTGCAAGTCGCTTAGCCTCCCAGGGCGTTTCGGGCTACACCTTC.